This T cell receptor beta chain was sequenced during a study of beta chain features in type 1 diabetes. Study-level points and caveats: Patients' naive, central memory and Treg TCRB repertoires seemed closer to one another than those of healthy donors.

The sequenced template was cDNA made from the entire isolated RNA. This table comes from immunoSEQ multiplex PCR, and its TCRdb copy is limited to in-frame clones, with some not included. Counted here are around 500,000 clones, over 10% occurring once; the ten biggest clones make up roughly 0.046%. With respect to this clone: The antigen is not known.

V shed 6 bases, J shed 2 bases, and the junction held 10 bases outside the gene matches. This CDR3 has 15 residues. From germline, CDR1 is SQVTM and CDR2 ANQGSEA. The origin of this receptor is a woman between 18 and 30 years old in good health. Material: naive CD4+ T cells from blood. This chain links TRBV29-1 with TRBJ2-3, with 8 bases matching TRBD1. The CDR3 spells CSVARDRKATDTQYF. The CDR3 nucleotides read TGCAGCGTAGCCCGGGACAGGAAAGCCACAGATACGCAGTATTTT.